A selection of T cell receptor beta chains follows, all from one sample in a study of blood T cell repertoires in COVID-19. Assay used: immunoSEQ multiplex PCR; TCRdb lists only in-frame clones, some missing. The table records around 220,000 clones, more than 75% of them present only once. Sequencing was performed on peripheral blood. These receptors were taken from a woman older than 75 with COVID-19, enrolled during active disease. Both conserved end residues are part of each CDR3. The D gene is left open where the match is weak. Clone size is not always given. Where it is, it says once, few, many or a class for expanded clones.

J: TRBJ2-3
size: NA
D: TRBD2
V: TRBV4-1
CDR3: CASSQEGVAGGLDTQYF
DNA: TGCGCCAGCAGCCAAGAGGGGGTAGCGGGAGGGCTGGATACGCAGTATTTT

J: TRBJ1-4
size: NA
D: NA
V: TRBV28
CDR3: CASSPEGANKRGKLFF
DNA: TGTGCCAGCAGCCCCGAGGGTGCAAACAAAAGAGGAAAACTGTTTTTT

J: TRBJ2-1
size: NA
D: TRBD1
V: TRBV18
CDR3: CASSPDRGRLGNEQFF
DNA: TGTGCCAGCTCCCCGGACAGGGGGCGTCTGGGGAATGAGCAGTTCTTC

J: TRBJ2-1
size: NA
D: TRBD2
V: TRBV7-3
CDR3: CASSSQRGTSGRYNEQFF
DNA: TGTGCCAGCAGCTCACAACGAGGGACTAGCGGGAGGTACAATGAGCAGTTCTTC

J: TRBJ1-2
size: NA
D: NA
V: TRBV4-1
CDR3: CASSHASSGAKAYGYTF
DNA: TGCGCCAGCAGCCACGCCTCCTCAGGGGCGAAGGCTTATGGCTACACCTTC

J: TRBJ2-7
size: NA
D: TRBD2
V: TRBV5-4
CDR3: CASSLATTSAEQYF
DNA: TGTGCCAGCAGCTTGGCCACGACTAGCGCCGAGCAGTACTTC

J: TRBJ2-1
size: once
D: TRBD2
V: TRBV2
CDR3: CASPAPYSRGGNEQFF
DNA: TGTGCCAGCCCGGCGCCCTACTCGCGGGGGGGCAATGAGCAGTTCTTC

J: TRBJ1-3
size: NA
D: NA
V: TRBV30
CDR3: CAWGSRGGGNTIYF
DNA: TGTGCCTGGGGGTCAAGGGGTGGAGGAAACACCATATATTTT

J: TRBJ1-1
size: NA
D: TRBD1
V: TRBV7-3
CDR3: CASRTGPNTEAFF
DNA: TGTGCCAGCAGGACAGGGCCCAACACTGAAGCTTTCTTT

J: TRBJ1-3
size: NA
D: NA
V: TRBV28
CDR3: CASSLPGGKGNTIYF
DNA: TGTGCCAGCAGTCTTCCGGGGGGAAAGGGAAACACCATATATTTT

J: TRBJ1-5
size: NA
D: NA
V: TRBV6-1
CDR3: CASSEQPGGQPQHF
DNA: TGTGCCAGCAGTGAACAGCCTGGCGGACAGCCCCAGCATTTT

J: TRBJ2-7
size: NA
D: TRBD1
V: TRBV7-3
CDR3: CASSYPDRAYEQYF
DNA: TGTGCCAGCAGCTACCCGGACAGGGCCTACGAGCAGTACTTC

J: TRBJ2-7
size: NA
D: TRBD2
V: TRBV29-1
CDR3: CSALGVSGSYEQYF
DNA: TGCAGCGCCCTGGGGGTTAGCGGGTCATACGAGCAGTACTTC

J: TRBJ2-7
size: few
D: NA
V: TRBV6-2/TRBV6-3
CDR3: CASSYSRDYEQYF
DNA: TGTGCCAGCAGTTACTCCCGGGACTACGAGCAGTACTTC

J: TRBJ2-1
size: NA
D: NA
V: TRBV15
CDR3: CATSRDSATNYNEQFF
DNA: TGTGCCACCAGCAGAGATTCAGCGACTAACTACAATGAGCAGTTCTTC

J: TRBJ2-7
size: NA
D: NA
V: TRBV6-6
CDR3: CASSRTWVFSTAYEQYF
DNA: TGTGCCAGCAGTCGGACATGGGTCTTCTCTACGGCGTACGAGCAGTACTTC

J: TRBJ2-6
size: NA
D: NA
V: TRBV14
CDR3: CASSPDIGRLSGANVLTF
DNA: TGTGCCAGCAGCCCGGATATTGGCAGACTCTCTGGGGCCAACGTCCTGACTTTC

J: TRBJ1-1
size: NA
D: NA
V: TRBV6-5
CDR3: CASKLGNTEAFF
DNA: TGTGCCAGCAAGCTCGGGAACACTGAAGCTTTCTTT

J: TRBJ1-4
size: NA
D: TRBD1
V: TRBV30
CDR3: CAWSSYLGQGANEKLFF
DNA: TGTGCCTGGAGTTCTTATCTGGGACAGGGGGCTAATGAAAAACTGTTTTTT

J: TRBJ2-2
size: NA
D: NA
V: TRBV6-5
CDR3: CASLRVGEVTGELFF
DNA: TGTGCCAGCCTCCGGGTGGGAGAAGTTACCGGGGAGCTGTTTTTT

J: TRBJ2-3
size: NA
D: TRBD2
V: TRBV19
CDR3: CASSIRLAGALGWAQYF
DNA: TGTGCCAGTAGTATAAGACTAGCGGGGGCCCTTGGTTGGGCGCAGTATTTT

J: TRBJ1-1
size: NA
D: TRBD1
V: TRBV7-2
CDR3: CASSLLGQSTEAFF
DNA: TGTGCCAGCAGCTTACTGGGACAGAGCACTGAAGCTTTCTTT

J: TRBJ2-3
size: NA
D: NA
V: TRBV7-3
CDR3: CASSLKAAGYKSTDTQYF
DNA: TGTGCCAGCAGCTTAAAGGCGGCCGGCTATAAGAGCACAGATACGCAGTATTTT

J: TRBJ2-2
size: NA
D: NA
V: TRBV19
CDR3: CASTRGNTGELFF
DNA: TGTGCCAGTACCAGGGGGAACACCGGGGAGCTGTTTTTT

J: TRBJ1-1
size: NA
D: NA
V: TRBV19
CDR3: CASSIVGVGGAFF
DNA: TGTGCCAGTAGTATAGTCGGGGTTGGAGGAGCTTTCTTT

J: TRBJ2-7
size: NA
D: NA
V: TRBV5-1
CDR3: CASSLGAGDGEQYF
DNA: TGCGCCAGCAGCTTGGGGGCAGGGGATGGCGAGCAGTACTTC

J: TRBJ2-7
size: few
D: TRBD2
V: TRBV6-6
CDR3: CASSRSTSGGTYEQYF
DNA: TGTGCCAGCAGCCGATCGACTAGCGGGGGCACCTACGAGCAGTACTTC

J: TRBJ2-1
size: NA
D: NA
V: TRBV7-9
CDR3: CASSLSLGTEQFF
DNA: TGTGCCAGCAGCTTATCCCTAGGCACTGAGCAGTTCTTC

J: TRBJ1-2
size: NA
D: NA
V: TRBV11-2
CDR3: CASSSSWEGGGYTF
DNA: TGTGCCAGCAGCTCGTCCTGGGAGGGAGGTGGCTACACCTTC

J: TRBJ1-3
size: NA
D: NA
V: TRBV6-5
CDR3: CASRPAGLSGNTIYF
DNA: TGTGCCAGTAGACCCGCAGGGCTATCTGGAAACACCATATATTTT

J: TRBJ1-3
size: NA
D: NA
V: TRBV5-4
CDR3: CAYQIHSGNTIYF
DNA: TGTGCCTATCAGATACACTCTGGAAACACCATATATTTT

J: TRBJ1-2
size: NA
D: NA
V: TRBV5-8
CDR3: CASSLKQGRGGYTF
DNA: TGTGCCAGCAGCTTAAAACAGGGTAGAGGTGGCTACACCTTC

J: TRBJ2-2
size: NA
D: NA
V: TRBV5-1
CDR3: CASSLETGEITGELFF
DNA: TGCGCCAGCAGCTTGGAAACGGGGGAGATAACCGGGGAGCTGTTTTTT

J: TRBJ2-1
size: NA
D: TRBD2
V: TRBV13
CDR3: CASSWLTSGGDNEQFF
DNA: TGTGCCAGCAGCTGGCTGACTAGCGGGGGGGACAATGAGCAGTTCTTC

J: TRBJ1-1
size: NA
D: NA
V: TRBV28
CDR3: CASSIRRIRGTEAFF
DNA: TGTGCCAGCAGTATCCGACGAATCCGGGGCACTGAAGCTTTCTTT

J: TRBJ1-2
size: NA
D: NA
V: TRBV19
CDR3: CASSPSLSAYGYTF
DNA: TGTGCCAGTAGCCCATCTTTGAGCGCCTATGGCTACACCTTC

J: TRBJ2-1
size: NA
D: TRBD1
V: TRBV5-6
CDR3: CASSRDSSYNEQFF
DNA: TGTGCCAGCAGCCGGGACAGCTCCTACAATGAGCAGTTCTTC

J: TRBJ2-7
size: NA
D: TRBD2
V: TRBV27
CDR3: CASRGGLAGGNYEQYF
DNA: TGTGCCAGCAGGGGAGGACTAGCGGGAGGCAACTACGAGCAGTACTTC

J: TRBJ2-1
size: NA
D: NA
V: TRBV19
CDR3: CASSSGSSYNEQFF
DNA: TGTGCCAGTAGTAGCGGCAGCTCCTACAATGAGCAGTTCTTC

J: TRBJ2-4
size: few
D: NA
V: TRBV28
CDR3: CASGDTFKNIQYF
DNA: TGTGCCAGCGGGGACACTTTCAAAAACATTCAGTACTTC

J: TRBJ2-2
size: NA
D: TRBD2
V: TRBV7-8
CDR3: CASSLGSGRGTGELFF
DNA: TGTGCCAGCAGCTTAGGTAGCGGGAGGGGCACCGGGGAGCTGTTTTTT

J: TRBJ1-2
size: NA
D: NA
V: TRBV3-1/TRBV3-2
CDR3: CASSPTIGGAYGYTF
DNA: TGTGCCAGCAGCCCAACGATAGGGGGGGCCTATGGCTACACCTTC

J: TRBJ1-5
size: NA
D: NA
V: TRBV11-2
CDR3: CASSISGGAQPQHF
DNA: TGTGCCAGCAGCATAAGCGGCGGGGCACAGCCCCAGCATTTT

J: TRBJ1-3
size: NA
D: NA
V: TRBV7-2
CDR3: CASSSASIPGNTIYF
DNA: TGTGCCAGCAGCTCCGCGAGTATCCCTGGAAACACCATATATTTT

J: TRBJ2-1
size: NA
D: TRBD2
V: TRBV5-1
CDR3: CASSLDPTGTRNEQFF
DNA: TGCGCCAGCAGCTTGGATCCAACAGGGACTAGGAATGAGCAGTTCTTC

J: TRBJ1-1
size: NA
D: NA
V: TRBV5-1
CDR3: CASSLGAQGMTEAFF
DNA: TGCGCCAGCAGCTTGGGTGCCCAGGGGATGACTGAAGCTTTCTTT

J: TRBJ1-4
size: NA
D: NA
V: TRBV4-2
CDR3: CASSQERRMTNEKLFF
DNA: TGTGCCAGCAGCCAAGAGAGGCGGATGACTAATGAAAAACTGTTTTTT

J: TRBJ1-1
size: NA
D: TRBD1
V: TRBV2
CDR3: CASKGGQGAFF
DNA: TGTGCCAGCAAGGGCGGACAGGGGGCTTTCTTT

J: TRBJ2-5
size: once
D: TRBD2
V: TRBV7-6
CDR3: CASSLSGAFGGETQYF
DNA: TGTGCCAGCAGCCTTAGCGGGGCCTTCGGGGGGGAGACCCAGTACTTC

J: TRBJ1-4
size: NA
D: NA
V: TRBV5-6
CDR3: CASSSPGATNEKLFF
DNA: TGTGCCAGCAGCTCCCCGGGGGCAACTAATGAAAAACTGTTTTTT

J: TRBJ1-1
size: NA
D: TRBD1
V: TRBV19
CDR3: CASSPRDSRDTEAFF
DNA: TGTGCCAGTAGTCCACGGGACAGTAGGGACACTGAAGCTTTCTTT

J: TRBJ2-7
size: few
D: TRBD2
V: TRBV10-1
CDR3: CASSEFVRRECEQYF
DNA: TGCGCCAGCAGTGAGTTTGTCAGGCGGGAGTGCGAGCAGTACTTC

J: TRBJ1-2
size: NA
D: NA
V: TRBV3-1/TRBV3-2
CDR3: CASSWGEGYTF
DNA: TGTGCCAGCAGCTGGGGGGAAGGCTACACCTTC

J: TRBJ1-3
size: few
D: NA
V: TRBV4-1
CDR3: CASSQPRTAGNTIYF
DNA: TGCGCCAGCAGCCAACCCCGGACAGCCGGAAACACCATATATTTT

J: TRBJ1-5
size: NA
D: NA
V: TRBV18
CDR3: CASRSGQGSNQPQHF
DNA: TGTGCCAGCAGGTCCGGTCAGGGGAGCAATCAGCCCCAGCATTTT

J: TRBJ1-2
size: NA
D: NA
V: TRBV30
CDR3: CAWSVRRGAGYGYTF
DNA: TGTGCCTGGAGTGTACGTCGGGGGGCGGGCTATGGCTACACCTTC

J: TRBJ2-2
size: NA
D: NA
V: TRBV7-3
CDR3: CASSFPGTFFTGELFF
DNA: TGTGCCAGCAGCTTTCCCGGGACTTTCTTTACCGGGGAGCTGTTTTTT

J: TRBJ2-5
size: NA
D: NA
V: TRBV5-1
CDR3: CASSLEGTEETQYF
DNA: TGCGCCAGCAGCTTGGAGGGGACTGAAGAGACCCAGTACTTC

J: TRBJ1-1
size: NA
D: TRBD1
V: TRBV3-1/TRBV3-2
CDR3: CASSRAGQYTEAFF
DNA: TGTGCCAGCAGCCGGGCGGGACAGTACACTGAAGCTTTCTTT

J: TRBJ1-2
size: NA
D: NA
V: TRBV12-3/TRBV12-4
CDR3: CASSLVAGPGYTF
DNA: TGTGCCAGCAGTTTGGTGGCAGGTCCTGGCTACACCTTC